This T cell receptor (beta chain) was identified in a study of T-cell memory formation after mild COVID-19. Study-level results: Shrinking CD4+ clones resided mostly in CM and EM, and CD8+ ones in EMRA.

TCRdb reanalysed the 5' RACE reads using MiXCR and keeps one entry per CDR3 protein. The data hold about 350,000 distinct CDR3 sequences, with approximately 14% observed a single time. In regard to this clonotype: Its antigen is currently unknown.

The CDR3 totals 14 residues. Germline-derived CDR1 and CDR2 are LNHDA and SQIVND (reference sequence). V lost 4 bases to trimming and J lost 0 bases, with 9 bases between them. Sequences were obtained from PBMCs or a T cell subset sorted from them (not recorded which). This chain joins TRBV19 and TRBJ1-1; D not certain. The TCR originated in a young man who had mild COVID-19 (a few samples of this study predate the infection). Cell type and time point are not known. For the CDR3, the DNA is TGTGCCAGTAGTACCAGCTATATGAACACTGAAGCTTTCTTT. This translates into CASSTSYMNTEAFF.